This TCR beta chain appears in the sequencing data of a study of blood T cell repertoires in COVID-19. About the study: The study drew acute and convalescent COVID-19 samples from the United States, Italy and Spain.

In the authors' methods: Estimates of nucleated cell counts were drawn from the amplification of reference gene primers. Sequencing used immunoSEQ multiplex PCR; TCRdb keeps in-frame clones, though not all of them. D and trimming come from the DNA, and the V and J calls and clone size come from that table. The sample holds 200,000 or so clones; 60% to 85% are singletons and the top ten take 17%. The ends were cut back, 5 bases at V and 3 bases at J, with 11 bases in the middle. The CDR3 is 14 residues long. Germline V gene sequence: CDR1 LNHDA, CDR2 SQIVND (reference sequence). This TCR was recovered from a man aged 55 to 69 with active or convalescent COVID-19. The sample was peripheral blood. This chain uses TRBV19 with TRBJ2-1; tentatively, D is TRBD1 (5 bases). The CDR3 nucleotides are TGTGCCAGTAGTCCCCGGACAAGCTACAATGAGCAGTTCTTC. It yields the protein CASSPRTSYNEQFF.